This TCR beta chain was sequenced during a study of cytomegalovirus exposure and HLA in healthy donors. A multiplex PCR was run with 60 Vbeta primers and 13 Jbeta primers. Libraries were prepared by immunoSEQ multiplex PCR; TCRdb keeps only in-frame clonotypes and omits some of them. The repertoire holds 90,000 to 150,000 clones, with less than 85% as singletons. About this clone itself: Its antigen is currently unknown.

Study-wide points: Later genetic work tied a missense DCLRE1C variant to beta-chain V and J trimming. Common viral pathogens (according to a later analysis) appeared linked to several of the most significant clusters.

The CDR3 has 13 residues. Germline V gives CDR1 MNHEY, CDR2 SVGAGI. Trimming took off 8 bases at V and 3 bases at J, with 13 bases between the two ends. Sequences were obtained from PBMCs. This sequence originates from a middle-aged woman in good health and CMV-seronegative. The chain joins TRBV6-5 to TRBJ1-2; possible D gene TRBD1, 6 bases. CDR3 sequence: CASGEQGYYGYTF. The CDR3 DNA reads TGTGCCAGCGGGGAACAGGGTTACTATGGCTACACCTTC.